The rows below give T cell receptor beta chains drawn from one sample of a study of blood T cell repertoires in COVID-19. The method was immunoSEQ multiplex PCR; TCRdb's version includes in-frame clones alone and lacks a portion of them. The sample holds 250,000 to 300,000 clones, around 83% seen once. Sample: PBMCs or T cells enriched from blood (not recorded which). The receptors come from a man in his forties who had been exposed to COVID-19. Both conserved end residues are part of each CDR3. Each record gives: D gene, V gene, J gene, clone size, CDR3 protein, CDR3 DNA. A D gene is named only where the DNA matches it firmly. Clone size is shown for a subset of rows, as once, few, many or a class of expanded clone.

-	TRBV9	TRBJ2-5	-	CASSSLLAQETQYF	TGTGCCAGCAGCTCACTACTAGCACAAGAGACCCAGTACTTC
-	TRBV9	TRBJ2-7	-	CASGAGSGTYGQYF	TGTGCCAGCGGCGCCGGAAGCGGAACCTACGGGCAGTACTTC
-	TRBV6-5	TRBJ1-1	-	CASSYGQGLVIAEAFF	TGTGCCAGCAGTTACGGTCAGGGGCTTGTTATTGCTGAAGCTTTCTTT
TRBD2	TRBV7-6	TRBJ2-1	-	CASSLPIAGEGLRVGDNEQFF	TGTGCCAGCAGCCTCCCCATAGCGGGAGAGGGTCTGAGGGTCGGGGACAATGAGCAGTTCTTC
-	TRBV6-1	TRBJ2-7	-	CASSEDPYTGYEQYF	TGTGCCAGCAGTGAAGACCCCTACACAGGGTACGAGCAGTACTTC
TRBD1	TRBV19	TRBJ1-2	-	CASRDRVFDYGYTF	TGTGCCAGTAGAGACAGGGTCTTCGACTATGGCTACACCTTC
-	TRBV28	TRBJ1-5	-	CASSEGFSSNQPQHF	TGTGCCAGCAGCGAGGGCTTTTCAAGCAATCAGCCCCAGCATTTT
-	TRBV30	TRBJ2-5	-	CAWSEGLTQETQYF	TGTGCCTGGAGTGAGGGGCTCACCCAAGAGACCCAGTACTTC
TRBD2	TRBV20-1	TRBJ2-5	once	CSASGGSGSWGVQETQYF	TGCAGTGCTAGTGGAGGAAGCGGGAGTTGGGGGGTCCAAGAGACCCAGTACTTC
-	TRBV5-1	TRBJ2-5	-	CASSPLGRAYQETQYF	TGCGCCAGCAGCCCCCTCGGGCGGGCCTACCAAGAGACCCAGTACTTC
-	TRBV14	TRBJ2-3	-	CASSPNLFSGQMTDTQYF	TGTGCCAGCAGCCCGAATCTTTTCAGTGGACAGATGACAGATACGCAGTATTTT
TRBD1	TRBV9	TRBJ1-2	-	CASSPDRAYGYTF	TGTGCCAGCAGCCCCGACAGGGCTTATGGCTACACCTTC
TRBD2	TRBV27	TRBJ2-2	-	CASRNGLAGVGELFF	TGTGCCAGCAGGAACGGACTAGCGGGAGTAGGGGAGCTGTTTTTT
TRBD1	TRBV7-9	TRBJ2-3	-	CASDRDTDTQYF	TGTGCCAGCGACAGGGACACAGATACGCAGTATTTT
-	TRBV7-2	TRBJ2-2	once	CASSLVPGSTGELFF	TGTGCCAGCAGCTTGGTTCCAGGGTCCACCGGGGAGCTGTTTTTT
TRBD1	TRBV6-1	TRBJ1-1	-	CASSDRQGMANEAFF	TGTGCCAGCAGTGATCGACAGGGGATGGCAAATGAAGCTTTCTTT
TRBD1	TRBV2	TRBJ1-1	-	CASRGTGGTEAFF	TGTGCCAGCAGGGGGACAGGGGGGACTGAAGCTTTCTTT
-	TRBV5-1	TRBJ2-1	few	CASSRLVGSAYEQFF	TGCGCCAGCAGCCGACTAGTGGGCAGCGCCTATGAGCAGTTCTTC
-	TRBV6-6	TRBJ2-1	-	CASSPPLATSRMNEQFF	TGTGCCAGCAGTCCACCCCTGGCGACGAGCAGGATGAATGAGCAGTTCTTC
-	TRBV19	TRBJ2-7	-	CASSSLGFQEGYEQYF	TGTGCCAGTAGTTCGTTAGGGTTCCAGGAGGGCTACGAGCAGTACTTC
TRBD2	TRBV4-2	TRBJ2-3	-	CASSQGTSGREETDTQYF	TGTGCCAGCAGCCAAGGGACTAGCGGGAGGGAGGAGACAGATACGCAGTATTTT
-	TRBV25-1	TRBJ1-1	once	CASTMNTEAFF	TGTGCCAGCACAATGAACACTGAAGCTTTCTTT
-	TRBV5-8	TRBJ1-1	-	CASSYDRFSEAFF	TGTGCCAGCAGCTACGACAGGTTTTCTGAAGCTTTCTTT
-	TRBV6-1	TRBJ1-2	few	CASSEAIGMGTYGYTF	TGTGCCAGCAGTGAAGCAATCGGCATGGGGACTTATGGCTACACCTTC
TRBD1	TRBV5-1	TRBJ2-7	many	CASSLTGTGSYEQYF	TGCGCCAGCAGCTTAACTGGGACAGGCTCCTACGAGCAGTACTTC
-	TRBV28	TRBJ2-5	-	CASSPSGQGLETQYF	TGTGCCAGCAGTCCTTCAGGGCAGGGTCTGGAGACCCAGTACTTC
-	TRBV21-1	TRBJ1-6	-	CASKQGRSPLHF	TGTGCCAGCAAACAGGGGCGTTCACCCCTCCACTTT
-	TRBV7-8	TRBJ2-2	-	CASSRIRGARDTGELFF	TGTGCCAGCAGCCGCATACGGGGGGCGCGGGACACCGGGGAGCTGTTTTTT
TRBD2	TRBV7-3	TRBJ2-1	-	CASSLIRTGRAPTGTQAGDEQFF	TGTGCCAGCAGCTTAATTCGGACCGGGAGGGCCCCTACCGGGACTCAGGCGGGCGATGAGCAGTTCTTC
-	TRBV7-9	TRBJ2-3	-	CASPPIFGVNTDTQYF	TGTGCCAGCCCGCCCATTTTCGGGGTGAACACAGATACGCAGTATTTT
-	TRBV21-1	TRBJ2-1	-	CASSARGSVNEQFF	TGTGCCAGCAGCGCGCGCGGGAGCGTGAATGAGCAGTTCTTC
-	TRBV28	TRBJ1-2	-	CASSQNQGTYGYTF	TGTGCCAGCAGCCAAAACCAGGGAACCTATGGCTACACCTTC
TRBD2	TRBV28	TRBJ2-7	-	CASSPPAGGPNAQYF	TGTGCCAGCAGTCCCCCAGCGGGAGGGCCAAATGCGCAGTACTTC
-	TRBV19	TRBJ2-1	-	CASSLGPGVVQFF	TGTGCCAGTAGTTTAGGCCCGGGGGTGGTGCAGTTCTTC
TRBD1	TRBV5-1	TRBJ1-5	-	CASSAGQGDGQPQHF	TGCGCCAGCAGCGCGGGACAGGGGGATGGTCAGCCCCAGCATTTT
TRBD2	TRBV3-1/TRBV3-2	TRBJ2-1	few	CASSPRGGDYNEQFF	TGTGCCAGCAGCCCGAGGGGAGGGGATTACAATGAGCAGTTCTTC
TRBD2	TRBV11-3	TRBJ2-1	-	CASRYPGLANNEQFF	TGTGCCAGCAGATATCCGGGACTAGCGAACAATGAGCAGTTCTTC
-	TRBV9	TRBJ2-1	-	CASSGREQFF	TGTGCCAGCAGCGGGAGGGAGCAGTTCTTC
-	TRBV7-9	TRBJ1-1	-	CASSRTGGTEAFF	TGTGCCAGCAGCCGGACGGGAGGCACTGAAGCTTTCTTT
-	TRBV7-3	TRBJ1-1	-	CASSPTVNTEAFF	TGTGCCAGCAGCCCGACAGTGAACACTGAAGCTTTCTTT
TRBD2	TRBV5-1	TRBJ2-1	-	CASSPTSGGYNEQFF	TGCGCCAGCAGCCCGACTAGCGGGGGGTACAATGAGCAGTTCTTC
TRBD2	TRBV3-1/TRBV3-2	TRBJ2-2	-	CASSHGPMGGSIAGELFF	TGTGCCAGCAGCCACGGCCCCATGGGCGGGAGTATAGCCGGGGAGCTGTTTTTT
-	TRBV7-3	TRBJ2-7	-	CASSLNIEQYF	TGTGCCAGCAGCTTGAACATCGAGCAGTACTTC
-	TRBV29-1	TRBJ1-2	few	CSVAGINGYTF	TGCAGCGTTGCAGGGATTAATGGCTACACCTTC
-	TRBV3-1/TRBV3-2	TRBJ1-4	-	CASSVGRVGEKLFF	TGTGCCAGCAGCGTGGGCAGGGTTGGTGAAAAACTGTTTTTT
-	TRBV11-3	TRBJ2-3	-	CASSVGGAGSAYTQYF	TGTGCCAGCAGCGTAGGGGGAGCGGGATCCGCCTATACGCAGTATTTT
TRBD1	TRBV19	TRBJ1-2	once	CASSNPGQGVDGYTF	TGTGCCAGTAGTAACCCGGGACAGGGGGTAGATGGCTACACCTTC
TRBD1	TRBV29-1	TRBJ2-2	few	CSVGTGRLLHTGELFF	TGCAGCGTTGGGACAGGGCGGTTGCTACACACCGGGGAGCTGTTTTTT
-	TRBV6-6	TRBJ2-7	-	CASSYRPYGQSYEQYF	TGTGCCAGCAGTTACCGGCCGTACGGACAGAGCTACGAGCAGTACTTC